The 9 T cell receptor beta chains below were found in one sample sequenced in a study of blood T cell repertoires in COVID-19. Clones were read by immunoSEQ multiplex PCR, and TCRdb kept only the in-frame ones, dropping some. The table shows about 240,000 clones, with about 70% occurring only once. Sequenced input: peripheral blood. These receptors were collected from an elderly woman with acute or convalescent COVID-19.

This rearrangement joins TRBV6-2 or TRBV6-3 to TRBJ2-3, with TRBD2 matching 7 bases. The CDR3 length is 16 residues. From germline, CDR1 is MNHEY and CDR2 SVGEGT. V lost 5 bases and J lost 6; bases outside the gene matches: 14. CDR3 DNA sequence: TGTGCCAGCAGTCCCGCCTCGACTAGCAACGGGGATACGCAGTATTTT. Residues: CASSPASTSNGDTQYF.

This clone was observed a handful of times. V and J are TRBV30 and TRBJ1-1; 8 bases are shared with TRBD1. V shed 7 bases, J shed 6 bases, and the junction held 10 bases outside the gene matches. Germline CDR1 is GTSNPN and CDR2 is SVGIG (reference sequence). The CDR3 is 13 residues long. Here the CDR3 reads CASDRTGNSEAFF. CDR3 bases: TGTGCCTCCGACCGGACAGGGAATTCTGAAGCTTTCTTT.

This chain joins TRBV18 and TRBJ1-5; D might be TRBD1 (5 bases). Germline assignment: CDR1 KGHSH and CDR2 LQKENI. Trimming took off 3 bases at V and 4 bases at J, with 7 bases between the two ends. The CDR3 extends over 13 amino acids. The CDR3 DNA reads TGTGCCAGCTCACCCCAGGGAAATCAGCCCCAGCATTTT. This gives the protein CASSPQGNQPQHF.

CDR3 nucleotides: TGCGCCAGCAGCTTGGAAGGCCCAGGGGGGAGGTACAATGAGCAGTTCTTC. Residues: CASSLEGPGGRYNEQFF. This chain uses TRBV5-1 with TRBJ2-1, with D possibly being TRBD1 (7 bases). Deletions cut 0 bases from V and 4 bases from J, with 17 bases between. CDR3 size: 17 residues. Germline CDR1 is SGHRS and CDR2 is YFSETQ.

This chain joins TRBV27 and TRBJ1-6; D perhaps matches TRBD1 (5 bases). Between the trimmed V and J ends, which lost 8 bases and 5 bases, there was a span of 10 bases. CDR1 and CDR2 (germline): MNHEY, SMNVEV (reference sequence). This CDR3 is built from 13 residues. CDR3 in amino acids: CASGGRDNSPLHF. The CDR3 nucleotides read TGTGCCAGCGGGGGGAGGGATAATTCACCCCTCCACTTT.

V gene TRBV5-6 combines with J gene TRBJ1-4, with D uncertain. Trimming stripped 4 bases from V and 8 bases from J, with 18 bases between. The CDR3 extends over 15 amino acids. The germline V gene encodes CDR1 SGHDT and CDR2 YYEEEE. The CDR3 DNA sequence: TGTGCCAGCAGCCGCCGAGGCGGGTTTGGCGAAAAACTGTTTTTT. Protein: CASSRRGGFGEKLFF.

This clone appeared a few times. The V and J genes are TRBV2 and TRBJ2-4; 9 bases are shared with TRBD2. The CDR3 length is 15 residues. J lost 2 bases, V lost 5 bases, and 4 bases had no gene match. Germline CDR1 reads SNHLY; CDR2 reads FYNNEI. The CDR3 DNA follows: TGTGCCAGCAGTCTTAGCGGGAGATCCAAAAACATTCAGTACTTC. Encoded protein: CASSLSGRSKNIQYF. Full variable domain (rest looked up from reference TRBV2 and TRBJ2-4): EPEVTQTPSHQVTQMGQEVILRCVPISNHLYFYWYRQILGQKVEFLVSFYNNEISEKSEIFDDQFSVERPDGSNFTLKIRSTKLEDSAMYFCASSLSGRSKNIQYFGAGTRLSVL.

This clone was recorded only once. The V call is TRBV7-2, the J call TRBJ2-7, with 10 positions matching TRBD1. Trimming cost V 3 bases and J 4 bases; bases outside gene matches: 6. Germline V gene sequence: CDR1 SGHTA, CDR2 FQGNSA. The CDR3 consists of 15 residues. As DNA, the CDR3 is TGTGCCAGCAGCTTGACCCGGGACAGGGGATACGAGCAGTACTTC. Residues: CASSLTRDRGYEQYF.

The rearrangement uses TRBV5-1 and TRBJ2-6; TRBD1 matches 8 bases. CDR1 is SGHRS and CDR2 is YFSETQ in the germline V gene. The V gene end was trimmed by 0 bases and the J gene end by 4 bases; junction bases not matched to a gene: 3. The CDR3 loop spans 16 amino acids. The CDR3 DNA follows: TGCGCCAGCAGCTTGGGCAGGGGGCTCGGGGCCAACGTCCTGACTTTC. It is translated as CASSLGRGLGANVLTF.